The T cell receptor beta chain described here comes from a study of OX40 agonist ivuxolimab in advanced cancers. Study overall: Under the entry rules, prior anti-PD-1, anti-PD-L1 or anti-CTLA-4 therapy was allowed, and about 40% had some.

Patients were ineligible given autoimmune disease history or systemic immunosuppression. Sequenced by immunoSEQ multiplex PCR; TCRdb stores in-frame clones only, minus some. The sample lists about 50,000 clones, approximately 80% seen once, with over 2.5% in the top ten. Trimming cost V 8 bases and J 4 bases, with 9 bases left between them. Germline loops: CDR1 MNHNS, CDR2 SASEGT. The CDR3 is 12 residues long. About this clone: What it binds is not known.

Findings of the study overall: CD8+ T cells showed, on average, more clonal expansion than CD4+ cells. No determination was made of the antigen specificity of the expanded peripheral T cells.

This chain connects TRBV6-1 to TRBJ1-5; no firm D call. This receptor was identified in an adult with an advanced solid tumor such as melanoma, head and neck, liver or kidney cancer. The sequencing used CD4+ or CD8+ T cells sorted from blood, collected in a trial of the OX40 agonist ivuxolimab. The CDR3 DNA sequence: TGTGCCAGCGAGTCGGAGAATCAGCCCCAGCATTTT. It codes for CASESENQPQHF.